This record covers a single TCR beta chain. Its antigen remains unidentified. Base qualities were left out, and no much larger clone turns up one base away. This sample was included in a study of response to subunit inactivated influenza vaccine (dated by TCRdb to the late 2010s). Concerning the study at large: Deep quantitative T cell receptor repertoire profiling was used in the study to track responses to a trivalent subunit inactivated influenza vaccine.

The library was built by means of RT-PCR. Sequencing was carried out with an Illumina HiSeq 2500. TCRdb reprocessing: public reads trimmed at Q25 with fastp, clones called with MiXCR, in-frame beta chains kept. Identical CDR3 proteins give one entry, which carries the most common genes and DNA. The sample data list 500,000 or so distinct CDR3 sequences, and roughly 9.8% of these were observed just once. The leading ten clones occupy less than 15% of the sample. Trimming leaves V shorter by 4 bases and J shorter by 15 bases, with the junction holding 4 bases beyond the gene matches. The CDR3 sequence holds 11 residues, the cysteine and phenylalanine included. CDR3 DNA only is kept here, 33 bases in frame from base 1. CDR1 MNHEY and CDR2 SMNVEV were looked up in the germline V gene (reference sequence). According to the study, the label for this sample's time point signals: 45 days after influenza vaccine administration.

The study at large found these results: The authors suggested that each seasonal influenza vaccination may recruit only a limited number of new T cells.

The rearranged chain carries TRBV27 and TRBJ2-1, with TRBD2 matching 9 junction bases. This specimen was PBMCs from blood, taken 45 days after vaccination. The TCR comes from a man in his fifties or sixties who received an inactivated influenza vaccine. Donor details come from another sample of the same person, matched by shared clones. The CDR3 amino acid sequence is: CASSSKREAFF. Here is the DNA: TGTGCCAGCAGTTCGAAGCGGGAGGCGTTCTTC.